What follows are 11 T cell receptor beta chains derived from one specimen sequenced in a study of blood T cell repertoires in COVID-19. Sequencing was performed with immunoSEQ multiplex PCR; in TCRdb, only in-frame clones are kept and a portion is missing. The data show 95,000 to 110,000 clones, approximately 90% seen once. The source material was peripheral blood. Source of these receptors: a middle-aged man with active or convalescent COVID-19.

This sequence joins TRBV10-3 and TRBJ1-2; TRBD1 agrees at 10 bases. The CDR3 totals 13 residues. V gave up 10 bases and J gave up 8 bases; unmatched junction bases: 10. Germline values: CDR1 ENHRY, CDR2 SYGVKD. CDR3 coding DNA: TGTGCCACCGGGACAGGGGAAGTTCGGGGCTACACCTTC. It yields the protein CATGTGEVRGYTF.

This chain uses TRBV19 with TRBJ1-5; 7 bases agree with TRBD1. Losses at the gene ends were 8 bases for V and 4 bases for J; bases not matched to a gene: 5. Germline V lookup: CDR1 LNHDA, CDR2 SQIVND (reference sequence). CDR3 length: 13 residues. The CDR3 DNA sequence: TGTGCCAGTGGGACAGCAATTAATCAGCCCCAGCATTTT. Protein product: CASGTAINQPQHF. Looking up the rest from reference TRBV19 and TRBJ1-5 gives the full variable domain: DGGITQSPKYLFRKEGQNVTLSCEQNLNHDAMYWYRQDPGQGLRLIYYSQIVNDFQKGDIAEGYSVSREKKESFPLTVTSAQKNPTAFYLCASGTAINQPQHFGDGTRLSIL.

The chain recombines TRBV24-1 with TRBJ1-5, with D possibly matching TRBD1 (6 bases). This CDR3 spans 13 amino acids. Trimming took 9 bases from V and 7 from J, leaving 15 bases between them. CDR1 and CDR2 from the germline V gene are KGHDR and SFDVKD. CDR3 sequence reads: CATSTGAGQPQHF. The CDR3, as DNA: TGTGCCACCTCGACAGGAGCGGGGCAGCCCCAGCATTTT.

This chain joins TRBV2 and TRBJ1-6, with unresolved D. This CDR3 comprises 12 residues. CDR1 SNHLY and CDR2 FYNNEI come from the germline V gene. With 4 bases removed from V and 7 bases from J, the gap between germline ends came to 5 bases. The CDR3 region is CASSAGNSPLHF. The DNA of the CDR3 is TGTGCCAGCAGTGCGGGGAATTCACCCCTCCACTTT.

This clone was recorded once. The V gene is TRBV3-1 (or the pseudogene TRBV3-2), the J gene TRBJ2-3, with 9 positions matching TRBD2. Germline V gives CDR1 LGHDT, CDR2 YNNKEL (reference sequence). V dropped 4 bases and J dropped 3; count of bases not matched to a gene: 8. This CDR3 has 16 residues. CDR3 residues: CASSPAGGPGTDTQYF. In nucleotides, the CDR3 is TGTGCCAGCAGCCCAGCGGGGGGTCCGGGGACAGATACGCAGTATTTT.

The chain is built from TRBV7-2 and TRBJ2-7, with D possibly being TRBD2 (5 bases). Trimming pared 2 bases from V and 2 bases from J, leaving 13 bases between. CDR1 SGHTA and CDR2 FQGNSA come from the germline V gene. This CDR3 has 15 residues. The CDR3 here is CASSLSQAATYEQYF. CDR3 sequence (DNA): TGTGCCAGCAGCTTATCACAAGCGGCGACCTACGAGCAGTACTTC.

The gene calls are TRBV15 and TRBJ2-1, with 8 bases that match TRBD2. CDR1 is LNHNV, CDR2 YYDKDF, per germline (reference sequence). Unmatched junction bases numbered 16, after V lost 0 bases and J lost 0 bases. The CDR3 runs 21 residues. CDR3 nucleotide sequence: TGTGCCACCAGCAGAGAGGGGAGAGTACTAGCGGTGATGAGCTCCTACAATGAGCAGTTCTTC. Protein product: CATSREGRVLAVMSSYNEQFF.

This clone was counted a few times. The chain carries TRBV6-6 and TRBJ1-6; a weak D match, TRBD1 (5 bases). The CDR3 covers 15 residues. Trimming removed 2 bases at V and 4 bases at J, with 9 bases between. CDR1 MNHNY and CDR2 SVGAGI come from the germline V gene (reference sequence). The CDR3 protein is CASSYRGQYNSPLHF. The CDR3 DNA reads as TGTGCCAGCAGTTACAGGGGCCAGTATAATTCACCCCTCCACTTT.

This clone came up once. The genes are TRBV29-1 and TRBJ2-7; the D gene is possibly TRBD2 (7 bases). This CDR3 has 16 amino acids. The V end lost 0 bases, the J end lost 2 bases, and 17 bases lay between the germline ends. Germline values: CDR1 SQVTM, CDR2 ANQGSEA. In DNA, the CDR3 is TGCAGCGTTGAAGATCGAGTGAAGGGGGGGACCTACGAGCAGTACTTC. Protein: CSVEDRVKGGTYEQYF.

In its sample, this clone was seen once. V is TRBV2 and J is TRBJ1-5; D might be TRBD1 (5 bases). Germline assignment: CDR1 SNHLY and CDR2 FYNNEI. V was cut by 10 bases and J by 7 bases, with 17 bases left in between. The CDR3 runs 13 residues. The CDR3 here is CAITSGPRQPQHF. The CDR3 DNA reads TGTGCCATCACATCAGGGCCAAGGCAGCCCCAGCATTTT.

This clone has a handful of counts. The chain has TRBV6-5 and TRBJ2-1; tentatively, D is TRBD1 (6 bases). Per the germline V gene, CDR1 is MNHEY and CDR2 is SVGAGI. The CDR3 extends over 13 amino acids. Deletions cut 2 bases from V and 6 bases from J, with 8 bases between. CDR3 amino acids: CASSYGRGNEQFF. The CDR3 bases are TGTGCCAGCAGTTACGGCAGGGGCAATGAGCAGTTCTTC.